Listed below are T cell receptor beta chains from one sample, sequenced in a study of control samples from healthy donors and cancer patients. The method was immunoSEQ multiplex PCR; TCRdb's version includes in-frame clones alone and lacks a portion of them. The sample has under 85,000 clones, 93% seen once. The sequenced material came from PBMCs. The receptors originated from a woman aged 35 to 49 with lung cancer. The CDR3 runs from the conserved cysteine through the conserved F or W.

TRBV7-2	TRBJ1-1	CASSSLTGIAFF
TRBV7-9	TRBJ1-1	CATGKIPTMNTEAFF
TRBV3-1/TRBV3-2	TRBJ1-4	CASSLGHAGNEKLFF
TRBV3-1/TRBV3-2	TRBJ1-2	CASSQAATEGGYTF
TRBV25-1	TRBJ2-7	CASRGGISYEQYF
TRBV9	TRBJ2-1	CASSVREFSYNEQFF
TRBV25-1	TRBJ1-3	CASSEYLAGDNGNTIYF
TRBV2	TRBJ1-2	CASRMDRQGTFYGYTF
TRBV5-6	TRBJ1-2	CASSPITGGLYGYTF
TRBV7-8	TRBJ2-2	CASSQSWVRAGELFF
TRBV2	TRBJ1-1	CASKPGNTEAFF
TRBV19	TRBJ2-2	CASSIQRGELFF
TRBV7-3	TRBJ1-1	CASSLTLGTEAFF
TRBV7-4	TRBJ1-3	CASSPVDSSGNTIYF
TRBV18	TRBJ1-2	CASSPPKRRGGENGYTF
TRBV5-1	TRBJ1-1	CASSTGQGNTEAFF
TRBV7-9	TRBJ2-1	CASSSGTHLNEQFF
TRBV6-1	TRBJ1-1	CASSEAVFPEAFF
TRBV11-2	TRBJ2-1	CASSSAGGNYNEQFF
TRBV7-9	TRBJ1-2	CASSLQRQFENYGYTF
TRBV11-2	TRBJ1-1	CASSLKLNTEAFF
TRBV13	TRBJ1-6	CASSLNGVSYNSPLHF
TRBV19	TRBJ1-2	CASRREGTGGGYTF
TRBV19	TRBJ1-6	CASSPYQQGPGGSPLHF
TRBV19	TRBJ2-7	CASSPGTRSFTYEQYF
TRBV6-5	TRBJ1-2	CASGEANYGYTF
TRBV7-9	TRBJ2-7	CASTSSSSYEQYF
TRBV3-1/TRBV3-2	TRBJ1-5	CASSQGRILTGDQPQHF
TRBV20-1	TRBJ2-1	CSARSLAEQFF
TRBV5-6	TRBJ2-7	CASSPGHDRYEQYF
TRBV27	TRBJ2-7	CASKTGKNYEQYF
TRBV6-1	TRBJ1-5	CASSEVGQGSNQPQHF
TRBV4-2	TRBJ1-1	CASSPIRENTEAFF
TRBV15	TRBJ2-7	CATSISLDPAYEQYF
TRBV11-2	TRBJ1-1	CASSLATGNTEAFF
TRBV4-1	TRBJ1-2	CASSRGPQPNYGYTF
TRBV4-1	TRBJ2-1	CASSQETYNEQFF
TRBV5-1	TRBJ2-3	CASSLSGDTDTQYF
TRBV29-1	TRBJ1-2	CSVPVATGKGFYGYTF
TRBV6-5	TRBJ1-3	CASSPLYPGGNTIYF
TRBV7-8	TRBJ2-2	CASSQSPPNTGELFF
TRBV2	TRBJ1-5	CASRDRAAQPQHF
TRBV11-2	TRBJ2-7	CASSPVRSISYEQYF